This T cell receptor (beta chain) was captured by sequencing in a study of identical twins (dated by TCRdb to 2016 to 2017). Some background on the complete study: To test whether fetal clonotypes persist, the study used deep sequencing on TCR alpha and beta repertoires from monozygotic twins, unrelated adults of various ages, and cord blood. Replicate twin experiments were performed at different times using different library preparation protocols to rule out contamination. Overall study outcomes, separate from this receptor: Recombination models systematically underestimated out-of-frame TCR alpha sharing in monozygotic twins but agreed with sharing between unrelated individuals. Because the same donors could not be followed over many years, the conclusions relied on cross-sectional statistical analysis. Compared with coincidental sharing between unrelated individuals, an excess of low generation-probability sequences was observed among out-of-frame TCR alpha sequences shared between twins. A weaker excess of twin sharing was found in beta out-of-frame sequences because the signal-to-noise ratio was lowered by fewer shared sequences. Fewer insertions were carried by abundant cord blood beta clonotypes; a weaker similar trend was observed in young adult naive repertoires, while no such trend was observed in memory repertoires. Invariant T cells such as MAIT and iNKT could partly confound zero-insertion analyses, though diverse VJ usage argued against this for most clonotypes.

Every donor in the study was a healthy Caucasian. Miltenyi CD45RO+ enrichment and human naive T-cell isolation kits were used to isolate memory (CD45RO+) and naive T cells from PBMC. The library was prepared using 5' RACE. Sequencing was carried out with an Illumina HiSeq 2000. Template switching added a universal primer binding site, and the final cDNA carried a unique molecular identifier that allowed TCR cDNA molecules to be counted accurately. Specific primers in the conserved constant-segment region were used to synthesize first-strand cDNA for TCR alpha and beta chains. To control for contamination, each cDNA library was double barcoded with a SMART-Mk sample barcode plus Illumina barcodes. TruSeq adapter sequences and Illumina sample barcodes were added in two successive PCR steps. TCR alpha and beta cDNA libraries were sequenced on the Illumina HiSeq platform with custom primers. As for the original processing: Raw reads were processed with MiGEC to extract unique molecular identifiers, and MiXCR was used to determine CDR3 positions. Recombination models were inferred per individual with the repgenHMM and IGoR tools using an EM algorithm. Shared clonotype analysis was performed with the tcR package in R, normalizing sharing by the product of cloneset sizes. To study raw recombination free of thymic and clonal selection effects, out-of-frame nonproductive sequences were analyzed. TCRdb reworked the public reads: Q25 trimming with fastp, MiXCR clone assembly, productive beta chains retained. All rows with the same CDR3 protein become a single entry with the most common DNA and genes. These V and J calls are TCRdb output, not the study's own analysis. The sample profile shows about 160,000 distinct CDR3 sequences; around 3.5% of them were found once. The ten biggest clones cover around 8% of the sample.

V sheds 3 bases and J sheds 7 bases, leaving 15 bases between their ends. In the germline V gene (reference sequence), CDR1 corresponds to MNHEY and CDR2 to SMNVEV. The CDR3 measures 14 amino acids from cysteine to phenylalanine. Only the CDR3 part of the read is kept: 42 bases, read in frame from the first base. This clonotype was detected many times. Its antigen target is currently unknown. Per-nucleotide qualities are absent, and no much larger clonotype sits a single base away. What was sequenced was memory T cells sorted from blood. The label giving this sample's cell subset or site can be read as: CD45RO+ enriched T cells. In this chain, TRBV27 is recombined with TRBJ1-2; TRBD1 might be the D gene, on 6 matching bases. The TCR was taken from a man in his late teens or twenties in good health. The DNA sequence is TGTGCCAGCAGTTTTCTACAGGGCAGTAGTGGCTACACCTTC. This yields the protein CASSFLQGSSGYTF.